This T cell receptor (beta chain) was identified in a study of beta chain features in type 1 diabetes. Every isolated RNA sample was fully reverse transcribed, so sequencing captured expressed TCRB transcripts. Libraries were prepared by immunoSEQ multiplex PCR; TCRdb keeps only in-frame clonotypes and omits some of them. Of about 900,000 clones listed, roughly 17% were seen once; the top ten hold 0.023%. Donors contributed one heparinised blood draw apiece, averaging about 120 mL. Per germline, CDR1 SQVTM and CDR2 ANQGSEA. The CDR3 loop spans 12 amino acids. V was pared by 5 bases and J by 6 bases, with 13 bases between.

The sample consisted of naive CD4+ T cells from blood. The receptor comes from a woman in her late teens or twenties in good health. The chain employs TRBV29-1 and TRBJ1-2, with a weak D call TRBD1 (6 bases). The CDR3 DNA follows: TGCAGCGTTCGTGGGGGCGGGGATGGCTACACCTTC. It is translated as CSVRGGGDGYTF. Based on the CDR3 plus reference TRBV29-1 and TRBJ1-2, the full variable domain is SAVISQKPSRDICQRGTSLTIQCQVDSQVTMMFWYRQQPGQSLTLIATANQGSEATYESGFVIDKFPISRPNLTFSTLTVSNMSPEDSSIYLCSVRGGGDGYTFGSGTRLTVV.